A selection of T cell receptor beta chains follows, all from one sample in a study of T-cell reconstitution after alpha-beta-depleted transplantation in children. TCRdb reanalysed the PCR reads using MiXCR and keeps one entry per CDR3 protein. The sample shows 250,000 or so distinct CDR3 sequences, around 7.8% of them seen only once. This specimen consisted of PBMCs, mostly from graft donor cells, obtained 180 days after TCRalphabeta/CD19-depleted stem cell transplant. These receptors came from a male patient aged 5 to 17 who had a stem cell transplant for acute lymphoblastic leukemia, so the T cells may come from the graft donor. Both conserved end residues are part of each CDR3.

>TRBJ1-2|TRBV2
CASSDSRNYGYTF
>TRBJ2-4|TRBV5-1
CASSFYSSGSGVKNIQYF
>TRBJ2-2|TRBV5-1
CASSYGQTGELFF
>TRBJ2-7|TRBV27
CASSLQGLVYDQYF
>TRBJ2-1|TRBV5-1
CASSLSSSYNEQFF
>TRBJ1-2|TRBV29-1
CSVEDGRYGYTF
>TRBJ1-5|TRBV4-1
CASSLRLGNQPQHF
>TRBJ2-7|TRBV6-2/TRBV6-3
CASSYDEEEYF
>TRBJ1-5|TRBV7-2
CASSLRASDQPQHF
>TRBJ2-1|TRBV20-1
CSAPRDSRGQFF
>TRBJ1-2|TRBV4-1
CASSQESWPPDNYGYTF
>TRBJ2-1|TRBV2
CASSDGRALYNEQFF
>TRBJ1-1|TRBV4-3
CASSQGADRITEAFF
>TRBJ1-6|TRBV18
CASSRDRIYNSPLHF
>TRBJ2-1|TRBV7-9
CASSLAGGVINEQFF
>TRBJ2-1|TRBV11-2
CASSFDSGGNEQFF
>TRBJ1-2|TRBV20-1
CSARDRAIYGYTF
>TRBJ2-7|TRBV12-3/TRBV12-4
CASSSTLSYEQYF
>TRBJ2-3|TRBV4-1
CASSFRLQGTDTQYF
>TRBJ2-5|TRBV2
CASKGQPGKETQYF
>TRBJ2-7|TRBV6-5
CATGTSGYEQYF
>TRBJ2-7|TRBV6-5
CASSYSTGAGEQYF
>TRBJ2-7|TRBV20-1
CSARAPQVPYEQYF
>TRBJ1-5|TRBV20-1
CSARNSQGADQPQHF
>TRBJ2-7|TRBV4-2
CASSQEWDRYEQYF
>TRBJ2-7|TRBV6-5
CASSYSWGLATYEQYF
>TRBJ1-2|TRBV3-1
CASSQDSVPGRVYGYTF
>TRBJ2-5|TRBV5-5
CASSSPDRFQETQYF
>TRBJ2-3|TRBV3-1
CASSLTSANTDTQYF
>TRBJ2-3|TRBV19
CASSLSGGARDTQYF
>TRBJ2-2|TRBV12-3/TRBV12-4
CASSPDSGGFGTGELFF
>TRBJ2-5|TRBV28
CASSLSGSWETQYF
>TRBJ2-7|TRBV6-1
CASGLADSYEQYF
>TRBJ1-1|TRBV4-2
CASSPQLQNQGLNTEAFF
>TRBJ1-1|TRBV5-1
CASSLDLLLMNTEAFF
>TRBJ2-3|TRBV28
CASSLGGTTDTQYF
>TRBJ2-5|TRBV3-1
CASSQGGPGGETQYF
>TRBJ1-1|TRBV9
CASSVVGRGENTEAFF
>TRBJ2-7|TRBV5-1
CASSLGDRSSYEQYF
>TRBJ1-1|TRBV9
CASSAYGTPATAFF
>TRBJ2-2|TRBV5-1
CASSPPGELFF
>TRBJ2-7|TRBV20-1
CSALSPRRGRTYEQYF
>TRBJ2-1|TRBV6-5
CASSYYSPLGYNEQFF
>TRBJ2-5|TRBV5-1
CASSLAPRGGGTQYF
>TRBJ2-2|TRBV12-3/TRBV12-4
CASSPSGFQTGELFF
>TRBJ1-5|TRBV7-2
CASSLAGQPQHF